The sequence of this T cell receptor beta chain was determined in a study of cytomegalovirus exposure and HLA in healthy donors. The CDR3 runs 15 residues. Germline V lookup: CDR1 SGDLS, CDR2 YYNGEE. Deletions cut 3 bases from V and 1 base from J, with 10 bases between. The PCR used 60 Vbeta and 13 Jbeta primers. Measured with immunoSEQ multiplex PCR; TCRdb has only the in-frame clones, and not every one. This sample has about 130,000 clones, with around four fifths found just once. The chain combines TRBV9 with TRBJ2-2; possible D gene TRBD1, 6 bases. Sequencing was carried out using PBMCs. This clonotype was obtained from a man in his thirties or forties in good health and CMV-seropositive. The CDR3 nucleotides read TGTGCCAGCAGCGGACTGGGACAGAACACCGGGGAGCTGTTTTTT. It yields the protein CASSGLGQNTGELFF.